A single sample gave rise to the 21 T cell receptor beta chains below, sequenced in a study of radiation and T cells in renal cell carcinoma. Time point noted: blood 4 weeks post-SBRT, at nephrectomy. Treatment: 15 Gy SBRT to primary tumor, nephrectomy 4 weeks later. Clones were read by immunoSEQ multiplex PCR, and TCRdb kept only the in-frame ones, dropping some. The sample lists 75,000 to 95,000 clones; 85% were seen once. The sample here was blood, taken from a patient whose treatment included radiotherapy and nephrectomy. The source of these receptors is a man over 45 with renal cell carcinoma.

The CDR3 is CASSVSATRTF. The CDR3 bases are TGTGCCAGCAGTGTATCAGCGACGCGAACCTTC. The chain couples TRBV2 to TRBJ1-2, with unresolved D. CDR3 length: 11 residues. V dropped 4 bases and J dropped 14 bases, with 14 bases sitting between them. Germline assignment: CDR1 SNHLY and CDR2 FYNNEI.

This clone was counted a few times. The DNA for the CDR3 is TGTGCCAGCAGCTTCTATCAGGGCACTGAAGCTTTCTTT. Translated: CASSFYQGTEAFF. The genes are TRBV7-3 and TRBJ1-1, with TRBD1 as a possible D gene (5 bases). V lost 3 bases and J lost 4, with 9 bases in between. Germline loops: CDR1 SGHTA, CDR2 FQGTGA. The CDR3 is 13 residues long.

This chain connects TRBV27 to TRBJ1-2, with D unclear. Per the germline V gene, CDR1 is MNHEY and CDR2 is SMNVEV (reference sequence). The CDR3 runs 13 residues. With 4 bases removed from V and 1 base from J, the gap between germline ends came to 7 bases. Here the CDR3 reads CASSSQINYGYTF. Written as DNA, the CDR3 is TGTGCCAGCAGTTCCCAGATTAACTATGGCTACACCTTC.

CDR3 DNA sequence: TGTGCCAGGGGCGACTACCAGCGGGGGGGCCTGGAGACCCAGTACTTC. Residues: CARGDYQRGGLETQYF. The rearrangement uses TRBV2 and TRBJ2-5, with 10 positions matching TRBD2. With V trimmed by 9 bases and J by 5 bases, 15 bases remained unmatched. There are 16 residues in the CDR3. Per the germline V gene, CDR1 is SNHLY and CDR2 is FYNNEI.

J is TRBJ1-1 and V is TRBV27; D perhaps matches TRBD1 (5 bases). The CDR3 extends over 14 amino acids. V lost 6 bases, J lost 0 bases, and 11 bases lay in between. Germline assignment: CDR1 MNHEY and CDR2 SMNVEV (reference sequence). In nucleotides, the CDR3 is TGTGCCAGCAGAGTAGGAGGGGTGAACACTGAAGCTTTCTTT. Translation gives CASRVGGVNTEAFF.

This clone was counted a few times. The chain is built from TRBV4-1 and TRBJ1-2; D call uncertain. Germline assignment: CDR1 MGHRA and CDR2 YSYEKL. The CDR3 contains 15 residues. V gave up 1 base and J gave up 2 bases, with 11 bases separating them. DNA for the CDR3: TGCGCCAGCAGCCAAGGGGCAGTAAGCAACTATGGCTACACCTTC. Translation gives CASSQGAVSNYGYTF.

The rearrangement links TRBV4-1 to TRBJ2-1, with a tentative D call TRBD2 (6 bases). This CDR3 region has 12 residues. Germline V gives CDR1 MGHRA, CDR2 YSYEKL. Between the trimmed V and J ends, which lost 3 bases and 10 bases, there was a span of 10 bases. The CDR3 region has the DNA TGCGCCAGCAGCCAGGTCCGGGAGGAGCAGTTCTTC. This encodes CASSQVREEQFF.

The chain employs TRBV15 and TRBJ1-2, with D unclear. Looked up from germline, CDR1 is LNHNV and CDR2 is YYDKDF (reference sequence). V was pared by 0 bases and J by 4 bases, with 15 bases between. The CDR3 has 16 residues. The CDR3 protein is CATSRDAGPLIYGYTF. The CDR3, as DNA: TGTGCCACCAGCAGAGATGCCGGCCCACTCATCTATGGCTACACCTTC.

This clone was detected only once. V is TRBV5-1 and J is TRBJ2-3; a weak D match, TRBD2 (5 bases). Germline CDR1 SGHRS, CDR2 YFSETQ. The V and J ends lost 0 bases and 6 bases respectively, with 11 bases between them. CDR3 length equals 14 residues. The CDR3 loop is CASSLGLLLDTQYF. The CDR3 bases are TGCGCCAGCAGCTTGGGACTACTTTTGGATACGCAGTATTTT.

This clone was seen only a few times. The rearrangement uses TRBV7-8 and TRBJ1-4; maybe TRBD1 (6 bases). The germline V and J ends were trimmed by 5 bases and 10 bases, with 23 bases remaining between them. This CDR3 has 16 amino acids. Germline CDR1 and CDR2: SGHVS and FQNEAQ. The CDR3 region is CASSRRPGEAPGKLFF. The CDR3 region has the DNA TGTGCCAGCAGCAGACGCCCAGGGGAGGCTCCTGGAAAACTGTTTTTT.

The chain employs TRBV29-1 and TRBJ2-7; D possibly matches TRBD1 or TRBD2 (5 bases each). The CDR3 totals 13 residues. The ends were cut back, 4 bases at V and 4 bases at J, with 14 bases in the middle. Germline CDR1 reads SQVTM; CDR2 reads ANQGSEA. CDR3 residues: CSVVRGENYEQYF. For the CDR3, the DNA is TGCAGCGTTGTGAGGGGAGAGAATTACGAGCAGTACTTC.

The chain couples TRBV7-9 to TRBJ2-7; tentatively, D is TRBD2 (5 bases). The CDR3 is 12 amino acids. The germline gives CDR1 SEHNR, CDR2 FQNEAQ (reference sequence). Trimming removed 9 bases from V and 3 bases from J, with 12 bases in between. DNA of the CDR3: TGTGCCAGTCGTTACCGGGGCTACGAGCAGTACTTC. Protein sequence: CASRYRGYEQYF.

Remarks on this clone: Other nucleotide sequences from this sample produce the same CDR3. The gene calls are TRBV4-1 and TRBJ2-5, with 8 bases matching TRBD2. The CDR3 length is 17 residues. The V gene's germline CDR1 is MGHRA and CDR2 YSYEKL. After removal of 1 base from V and 1 base from J, the junction contained 8 bases not matched to a gene. The CDR3 here is CASSQGVTSATQETQYF. CDR3 DNA: TGCGCCAGCAGCCAAGGGGTGACTAGCGCAACCCAAGAGACCCAGTACTTC.

V is TRBV6-6 and J is TRBJ2-7; unclear D gene. The V and J ends lost 0 bases and 3 bases respectively, with 12 bases between them. CDR3 length equals 15 residues. Germline loops: CDR1 MNHNY, CDR2 SVGAGI (reference sequence). The CDR3 reads CASSYSIGSGYEQYF. The CDR3 DNA reads as TGTGCCAGCAGTTACTCGATAGGGTCAGGCTACGAGCAGTACTTC.

The genes are TRBV5-1 and TRBJ1-2; D unresolved. The germline gives CDR1 SGHRS, CDR2 YFSETQ. V lost 1 base to trimming and J lost 7 bases, with 17 bases between them. The CDR3 covers 15 residues. The CDR3 DNA reads TGCGCCAGCAGCTTGAGGCCCGGGGATTCGAGTGGCTACACCTTC. Translation: CASSLRPGDSSGYTF.

Written as DNA, the CDR3 is TGTGCCAGCAGCCCGCGAGGGACAGGGGGGGCTGGGGCCAACGTCCTGACTTTC. Amino acid sequence: CASSPRGTGGAGANVLTF. The V gene is TRBV7-3, the J gene TRBJ2-6; TRBD1 matches at 11 bases. Germline V gene sequence: CDR1 SGHTA, CDR2 FQGTGA. The length of the CDR3 is 18 residues. Trimming took 5 bases from V and 2 from J; bases not matched to a gene: 8.

This clone was seen only once. The rearrangement links TRBV10-3 to TRBJ2-7; a weak D match, TRBD2 (5 bases). This CDR3 has 14 amino acids. The germline CDR1 and CDR2 sequences are ENHRY and SYGVKD. The V gene lost 0 bases and the J gene lost 0 bases, with 6 bases spanning the gap. CDR3 loop: CAISESGDSYEQYF. The DNA for the CDR3 is TGTGCCATCAGTGAGTCGGGAGACTCCTACGAGCAGTACTTC.

The chain joins TRBV10-3 to TRBJ2-3; TRBD1 is a possible D gene (6 bases). This CDR3 has 17 residues. The V gene lost 2 bases and the J gene lost 2 bases, with 17 bases spanning the gap. Germline V gives CDR1 ENHRY, CDR2 SYGVKD. CDR3 sequence (DNA): TGTGCCATCAGTGAGCGGTGGGGATTGGGACACACAGATACGCAGTATTTT. This gives the protein CAISERWGLGHTDTQYF.

The rearrangement uses TRBV7-2 and TRBJ2-1, with TRBD2 identical over 13 bases. V was clipped by 4 bases and J by 4 bases; unmatched bases: 1. CDR1 and CDR2 (germline): SGHTA, FQGNSA. The CDR3 is made up of 15 amino acids. CDR3 protein: CASSSTSGRYNEQFF. The DNA of the CDR3 is TGTGCCAGCAGCTCGACTAGCGGGAGGTACAATGAGCAGTTCTTC.

This clone was counted a single time. The chain links TRBV6-8 to TRBJ2-2, with 10 positions matching TRBD1. This CDR3 has 15 amino acids. Germline V gene lookup returns CDR1 MNHGY and CDR2 SAAAGT. Trimming cost V 6 bases and J 4 bases; bases outside gene matches: 5. This chain's CDR3 is CASRPGQGTTGELFF. CDR3 DNA sequence: TGTGCCAGCAGGCCGGGACAGGGGACCACCGGGGAGCTGTTTTTT.

This chain connects TRBV5-8 to TRBJ2-6; D perhaps matches TRBD2 (5 bases). Germline-derived CDR1 and CDR2 are SGHTS and YDEGEE. V lost 10 bases and J lost 0, with 20 bases in between. This CDR3 contains 17 residues. The CDR3 bases are TGTGCCTGGGAGATCGGGTCGCTTGGCTCTGGGGCCAACGTCCTGACTTTC. Translated: CAWEIGSLGSGANVLTF.